These 23 T cell receptor beta chains were all obtained from the same sample, sequenced in a study of response to subunit inactivated influenza vaccine (dated by TCRdb to the late 2010s). The method behind the library was RT-PCR. The reads were generated on an Illumina HiSeq 2500. TCRdb reprocessed the public reads (quality trimming at Q25 with fastp, clone calling with MiXCR) and kept in-frame beta chains. One record per CDR3 amino acid sequence lists the most common genes and DNA. In all, the sample holds over 800,000 distinct CDR3 sequences, and less than 25% of those were seen once. About a tenth of the sample belongs to the ten largest clones. The source was PBMCs from blood, collected approximately 5 days after vaccination. These receptors originate from a man aged 50-59 years who received an inactivated influenza vaccine. Donor details come from another sample of the same person, matched by shared clones.

The chain has TRBV20-1 and TRBJ2-4, with D hard to call. The V end was cut by 0 bases, the J end by 0 bases, with 15 bases between. The CDR3 covers 17 residues. The V gene's germline CDR1 is DFQATT and CDR2 SNEGSKA (reference sequence). The CDR3 loop is CSARDEGRYLAKNIQYF. The CDR3 DNA sequence: TGCAGTGCTAGAGACGAAGGACGTTATCTAGCCAAAAACATTCAGTACTTC.

The chain uses TRBV2 and TRBJ2-2; 11 bases are a match to TRBD1. Germline CDR1 and CDR2: SNHLY and FYNNEI. The CDR3 length is 14 residues. With 6 bases clipped from V and 6 bases from J, the junction kept 3 bases outside the gene matches. CDR3 in DNA: TGTGCCAGCAGAGGGACAGGGGGGGCCGGGGAGCTGTTTTTT. Amino acid sequence: CASRGTGGAGELFF.

CDR3 nucleotide sequence: TGCAGTGCTAGGCCCCCAGCGGCCTCCTACAATGAGCAGTTCTTC. As protein: CSARPPAASYNEQFF. This chain joins TRBV20-1 and TRBJ2-1; D perhaps matches TRBD2 (5 bases). From germline, CDR1 is DFQATT and CDR2 SNEGSKA (reference sequence). Trimming removed 3 bases from V and 0 bases from J, with 12 bases in between. CDR3 size: 15 residues.

The chain joins TRBV5-1 to TRBJ2-1, with 11 bases that match TRBD2. Germline V CDR1 and CDR2: SGHRS, YFSETQ. This CDR3 spans 16 amino acids. V was pared by 4 bases and J by 4 bases, with 7 bases of the junction left unmatched. The CDR3 loop reads CASSVPGLAAYNEQFF. The DNA of the CDR3 is TGCGCCAGCAGCGTGCCGGGACTAGCGGCGTACAATGAGCAGTTCTTC. Full variable domain (missing parts from reference TRBV5-1 and TRBJ2-1): KAGVTQTPRYLIKTRGQQVTLSCSPISGHRSVSWYQQTPGQGLQFLFEYFSETQRNKGNFPGRFSGRQFSNSRSEMNVSTLELGDSALYLCASSVPGLAAYNEQFFGPGTRLTVL.

This clonotype was counted between two and nine times. The chain carries TRBV27 and TRBJ2-1, with 9 bases fitting TRBD2. Germline V lookup: CDR1 MNHEY, CDR2 SMNVEV (reference sequence). The CDR3 spans 14 residues. The junction had 3 bases not matched to a gene; V was cut back by 3 bases and J by 6 bases. CDR3 loop: CASSLLAGINEQFF. The CDR3 nucleotides read TGTGCCAGCAGTTTGCTAGCGGGGATCAATGAGCAGTTCTTC.

This clonotype was recorded a few times. V gene TRBV19 combines with J gene TRBJ2-7; 9 bases are a match to TRBD1. This CDR3 has 15 residues. Germline CDR1 is LNHDA and CDR2 is SQIVND (reference sequence). J lost 3 bases, V lost 4 bases, and 7 bases had no gene match. The CDR3 sequence: CASSTTGGASYEQYF. CDR3 nucleotide sequence: TGTGCCAGTAGTACTACAGGGGGCGCTAGCTACGAGCAGTACTTC.

The V and J genes are TRBV20-1 and TRBJ2-1, with 8 bases aligning to TRBD1. CDR1 DFQATT and CDR2 SNEGSKA come from the germline V gene (reference sequence). CDR3 length: 16 amino acids. Trimming removed 4 bases from V and 8 bases from J; junction bases left unmatched: 16. DNA for the CDR3: TGCAGTGCTACCCCGTGGACAGGGCAATCCCACGATGAGCAGTTCTTC. Translation gives CSATPWTGQSHDEQFF.

The rearrangement uses TRBV5-1 and TRBJ2-1; 10 bases line up with TRBD2. The CDR3 totals 15 residues. CDR1 is SGHRS and CDR2 is YFSETQ in the germline V gene. The J segment lost 2 bases and the V segment lost 4 bases, leaving 3 bases of the junction unmatched. CDR3 in DNA: TGCGCCAGCAGCGTTAGCGGGGGGACCTACAATGAGCAGTTCTTC. Translating it yields CASSVSGGTYNEQFF.

This clonotype was detected many times. This rearrangement joins TRBV20-1 to TRBJ2-1; D unresolved. This CDR3 is built from 11 residues. V was trimmed by 6 bases and J by 3 bases, leaving 6 bases between them. Germline V gives CDR1 DFQATT, CDR2 SNEGSKA (reference sequence). CDR3 amino acids: CSAPIYNEQFF. For the CDR3, the DNA is TGCAGTGCCCCCATCTACAATGAGCAGTTCTTC.

The chain uses TRBV9 and TRBJ2-5; D unresolved. Germline V gene data show CDR1 as SGDLS and CDR2 as YYNGEE. This CDR3 is built from 14 residues. Trimming left V 0 bases short and J 5 bases short, with 11 bases between. CDR3 sequence: CASSVGPTWETQYF. CDR3 DNA: TGTGCCAGCAGCGTAGGCCCAACCTGGGAGACCCAGTACTTC.

A word on this clonotype: Its ends do not fully match the called genes, so a read error is possible. The gene calls are TRBV20-1 and TRBJ1-5; weak D call: TRBD1 (6 bases). Germline CDR1 and CDR2: DFQATT and SNEGSKA (reference sequence). This CDR3 contains 14 residues. In DNA, the CDR3 is TGCAGTGCCCAAACAGGGAACTACAATCATCCCCAGCATTTT. Its protein is CSAQTGNYNHPQHF.

The V gene is TRBV7-2, the J gene TRBJ2-7; D possibly corresponds to TRBD1 (6 bases). Germline V CDR1 and CDR2: SGHTA, FQGNSA. V was cut by 5 bases and J by 2 bases, with 13 bases left in between. The CDR3 loop spans 14 amino acids. Here the CDR3 DNA reads TGTGCCAGCAGCACTCAGGGGAGCCCCTACGAGCAGTACTTC. Translation: CASSTQGSPYEQYF.

At least ten counts were recorded for this clonotype. The rearrangement joins TRBV12-3 or TRBV12-4 to TRBJ2-7; D ambiguous. This CDR3 has 14 amino acids. The ends were cut back, 1 base at V and 0 bases at J, with 7 bases in the middle. CDR3 sequence: CASSLEQLSYEQYF. Written as DNA, the CDR3 is TGTGCCAGCAGTTTAGAGCAACTCTCCTACGAGCAGTACTTC.

This clonotype was seen a handful of times. This chain joins TRBV6-2 or TRBV6-3 and TRBJ2-1; 7 bases line up with TRBD1. Germline assignment: CDR1 MNHEY and CDR2 SVGEGT. The junction had 12 bases not matched to a gene; V was cut back by 9 bases and J by 4 bases. The CDR3 length is 15 residues. Here the CDR3 reads CASRPYGTVYNEQFF. The CDR3 bases are TGTGCCAGTAGACCCTACGGGACAGTATACAATGAGCAGTTCTTC.

This clonotype has more than one count but fewer than ten. The rearrangement uses TRBV11-2 and TRBJ2-7; D not certain. Trimming pared 2 bases from V and 3 bases from J, leaving 5 bases between. Germline assignment: CDR1 SGHAT and CDR2 FQNNGV. The CDR3 runs 12 residues. CDR3 amino acids: CASSLNDYEQYF. The CDR3 bases are TGTGCCAGCAGCTTAAACGACTACGAGCAGTACTTC.

This clonotype was seen more than once but under ten times. This chain joins TRBV5-1 and TRBJ2-1, with no clear D. The ends were cut back, 4 bases at V and 8 bases at J, with 10 bases in the middle. Germline assignment: CDR1 SGHRS and CDR2 YFSETQ. The CDR3 has 12 residues. For the CDR3, the DNA is TGCGCCAGCAGCGGGCCTGGGGATGAGCAGTTCTTC. This encodes CASSGPGDEQFF.

This rearrangement joins TRBV7-2 to TRBJ1-2, with a tentative D call TRBD1 (6 bases). The CDR3 has 14 amino acids. Trimming cost V 4 bases and J 3 bases, with 12 bases left between them. Germline V gene data show CDR1 as SGHTA and CDR2 as FQGNSA. The CDR3 DNA sequence: TGTGCCAGCAGCTGGGGCAGGGGCGACTATGGCTACACCTTC. This codes for CASSWGRGDYGYTF.

This clonotype was seen many times. V and J are TRBV7-2 and TRBJ1-2; possibly TRBD1 for D (5 bases). Germline V gives CDR1 SGHTA, CDR2 FQGNSA. This CDR3 contains 14 residues. V was clipped by 0 bases and J by 6 bases, with 11 bases between them. The CDR3 loop is CASSLAGGKNGYTF. DNA of the CDR3: TGTGCCAGCAGCTTAGCCGGGGGTAAGAATGGCTACACCTTC.

This clonotype was detected ten times or more. The J gene is TRBJ2-5, the V gene TRBV12-3 or TRBV12-4; D might be TRBD1 (5 bases). The CDR3 is made up of 13 amino acids. Trimming shortened V by 5 bases and J by 3 bases, and 10 bases separated the two germline ends. The CDR3 loop reads CASSLQEKETQYF. For the CDR3, the DNA is TGTGCCAGCAGTCTACAGGAGAAAGAGACCCAGTACTTC.

This clonotype was picked up a small number of times. V and J are TRBV5-5 and TRBJ2-3, with TRBD1 identical over 7 bases. Trimming cost V 3 bases and J 1 base; bases outside gene matches: 8. The CDR3 runs 16 residues. Germline V gives CDR1 SGHKS, CDR2 YYEKEE (reference sequence). The CDR3 DNA sequence: TGTGCCAGCAGCTCGACAACAGGGGACGGCACAGATACGCAGTATTTT. Translated, it gives CASSSTTGDGTDTQYF.

The V gene is TRBV5-1, the J gene TRBJ1-2; possibly TRBD1 for D (6 bases). V dropped 0 bases and J dropped 8 bases, with 11 bases sitting between them. Germline CDR1 reads SGHRS; CDR2 reads YFSETQ. The CDR3 runs to 13 residues. The CDR3 protein is CASSLVAGEGYTF. As DNA, the CDR3 is TGCGCCAGCAGCTTGGTGGCAGGGGAGGGCTACACCTTC.

This clonotype was found a few times. The chain combines TRBV7-2 with TRBJ2-7, with D perhaps TRBD2 (7 bases). This CDR3 contains 14 residues. The V end was cut by 5 bases, the J end by 2 bases, with 13 bases between. Germline loops: CDR1 SGHTA, CDR2 FQGNSA. Here the CDR3 reads CASSDSGGPYEQYF. For the CDR3, the DNA is TGTGCCAGCAGCGACTCCGGGGGGCCCTACGAGCAGTACTTC.

This clonotype was found a few times. The genes are TRBV18 and TRBJ2-1, with TRBD2 identical over 9 bases. The junction had 4 bases not matched to a gene; V was cut back by 0 bases and J by 4 bases. CDR1 and CDR2 (germline): KGHSH, LQKENI. The CDR3 is 16 residues long. The CDR3 DNA sequence: TGTGCCAGCTCACCACCGATGGCGGGAGGGTACAATGAGCAGTTCTTC. Translation gives CASSPPMAGGYNEQFF.